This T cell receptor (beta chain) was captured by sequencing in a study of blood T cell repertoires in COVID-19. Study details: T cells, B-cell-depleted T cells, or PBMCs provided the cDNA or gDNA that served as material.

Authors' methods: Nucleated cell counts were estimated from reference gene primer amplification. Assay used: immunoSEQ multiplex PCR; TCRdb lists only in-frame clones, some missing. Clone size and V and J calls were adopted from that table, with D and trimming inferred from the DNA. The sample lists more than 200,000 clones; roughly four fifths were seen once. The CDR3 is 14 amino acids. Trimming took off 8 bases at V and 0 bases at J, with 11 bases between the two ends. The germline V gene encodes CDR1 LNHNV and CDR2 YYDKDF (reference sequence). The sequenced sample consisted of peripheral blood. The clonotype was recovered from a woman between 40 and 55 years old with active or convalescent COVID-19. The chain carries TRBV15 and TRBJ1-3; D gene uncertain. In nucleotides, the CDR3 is TGTGCCACCGCCTTCACGAGCTCTGGAAACACCATATATTTT. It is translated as CATAFTSSGNTIYF.